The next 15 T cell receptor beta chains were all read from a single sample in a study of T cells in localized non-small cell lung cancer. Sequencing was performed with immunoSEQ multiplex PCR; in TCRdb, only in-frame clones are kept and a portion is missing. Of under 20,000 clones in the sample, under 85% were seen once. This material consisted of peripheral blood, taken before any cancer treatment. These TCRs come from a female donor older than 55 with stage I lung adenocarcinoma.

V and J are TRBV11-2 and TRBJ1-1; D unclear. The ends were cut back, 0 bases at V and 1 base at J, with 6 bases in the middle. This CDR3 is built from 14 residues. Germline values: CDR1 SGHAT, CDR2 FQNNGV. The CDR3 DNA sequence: TGTGCCAGCAGCTTAGACCGAAGGAACACTGAAGCTTTCTTT. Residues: CASSLDRRNTEAFF.

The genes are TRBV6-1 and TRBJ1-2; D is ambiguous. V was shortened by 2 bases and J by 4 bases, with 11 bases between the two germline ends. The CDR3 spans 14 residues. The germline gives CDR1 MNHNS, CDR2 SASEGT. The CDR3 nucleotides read TGTGCCAGCAGTGAAAGGAGACACCCCTATGGCTACACCTTC. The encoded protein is CASSERRHPYGYTF.

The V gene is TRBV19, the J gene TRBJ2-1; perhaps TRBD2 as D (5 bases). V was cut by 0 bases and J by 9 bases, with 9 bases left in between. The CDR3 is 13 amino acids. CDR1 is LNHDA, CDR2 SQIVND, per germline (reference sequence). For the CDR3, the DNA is TGTGCCAGTAGTATAGAAGAGAGGGTTGAGCAGTTCTTC. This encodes CASSIEERVEQFF.

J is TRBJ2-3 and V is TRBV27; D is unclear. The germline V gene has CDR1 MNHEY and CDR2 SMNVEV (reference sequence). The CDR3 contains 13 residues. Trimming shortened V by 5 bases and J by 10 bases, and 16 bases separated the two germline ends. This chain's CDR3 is CASSQKNGTPQYF. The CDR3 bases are TGTGCCAGCAGTCAGAAGAACGGTACGCCGCAGTATTTT.

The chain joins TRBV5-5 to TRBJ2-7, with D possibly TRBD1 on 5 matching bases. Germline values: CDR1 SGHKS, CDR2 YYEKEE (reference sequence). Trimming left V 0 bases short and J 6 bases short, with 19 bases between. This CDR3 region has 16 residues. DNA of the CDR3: TGTGCCAGCAGCTTGGAAGCAGGGTTGATTCCAGGCGAGCAGTACTTC. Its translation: CASSLEAGLIPGEQYF.

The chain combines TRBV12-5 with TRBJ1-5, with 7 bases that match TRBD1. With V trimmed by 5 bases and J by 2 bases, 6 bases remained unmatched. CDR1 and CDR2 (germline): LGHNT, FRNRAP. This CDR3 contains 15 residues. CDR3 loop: CASGGDGTGNQPQHF. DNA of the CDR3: TGTGCTAGTGGTGGAGACGGGACAGGCAATCAGCCCCAGCATTTT.

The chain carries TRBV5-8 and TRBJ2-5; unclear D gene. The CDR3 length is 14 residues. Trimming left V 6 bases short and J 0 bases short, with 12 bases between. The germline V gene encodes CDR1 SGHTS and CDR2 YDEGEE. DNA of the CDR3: TGTGCCAGCACCCCGGGTCCGTACCAAGAGACCCAGTACTTC. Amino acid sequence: CASTPGPYQETQYF.

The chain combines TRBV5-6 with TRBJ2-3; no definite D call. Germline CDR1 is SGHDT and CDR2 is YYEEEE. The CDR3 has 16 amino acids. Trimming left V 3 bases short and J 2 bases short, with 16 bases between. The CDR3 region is CASSWASADLTDTQYF. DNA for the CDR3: TGTGCCAGCAGCTGGGCATCCGCGGACCTCACAGATACGCAGTATTTT.

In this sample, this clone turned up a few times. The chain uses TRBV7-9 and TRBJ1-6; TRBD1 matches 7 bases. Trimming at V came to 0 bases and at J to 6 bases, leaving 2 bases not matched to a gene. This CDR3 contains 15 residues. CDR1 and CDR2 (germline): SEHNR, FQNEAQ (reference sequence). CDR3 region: CASSLAGTANSPLHF. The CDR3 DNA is TGTGCCAGCAGCTTAGCTGGGACAGCTAATTCACCCCTCCACTTT.

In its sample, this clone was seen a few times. The CDR3 region has the DNA TGCGCCAGCAGCTTGACTAGCGGGGGGGTGTTTAATGAGCAGTTCTTC. Protein sequence: CASSLTSGGVFNEQFF. This chain joins TRBV5-1 and TRBJ2-1; TRBD2 aligns across 13 bases. The CDR3 is 16 residues long. Germline V gene sequence: CDR1 SGHRS, CDR2 YFSETQ. Trimming removed 1 base from V and 7 bases from J; junction bases left unmatched: 5.

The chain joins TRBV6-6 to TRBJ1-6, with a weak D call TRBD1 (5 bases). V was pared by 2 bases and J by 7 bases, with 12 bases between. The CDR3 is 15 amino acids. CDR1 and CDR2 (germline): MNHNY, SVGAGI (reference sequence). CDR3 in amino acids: CASSYMGGGNSPLHF. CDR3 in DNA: TGTGCCAGCAGTTACATGGGGGGAGGGAATTCACCCCTCCACTTT.

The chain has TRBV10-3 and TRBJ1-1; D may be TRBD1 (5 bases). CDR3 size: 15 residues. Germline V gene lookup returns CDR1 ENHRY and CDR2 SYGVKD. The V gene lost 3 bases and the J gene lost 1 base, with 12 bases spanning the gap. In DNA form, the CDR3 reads TGTGCCATCAGTGATCTACTAGGGGAGAACACTGAAGCTTTCTTT. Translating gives CAISDLLGENTEAFF.

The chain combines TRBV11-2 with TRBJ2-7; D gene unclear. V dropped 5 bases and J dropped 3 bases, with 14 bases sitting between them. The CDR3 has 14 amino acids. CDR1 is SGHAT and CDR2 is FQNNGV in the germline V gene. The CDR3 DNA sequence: TGTGCCAGCAGCCAAATCACCCGAAACTACGAGCAGTACTTC. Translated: CASSQITRNYEQYF.

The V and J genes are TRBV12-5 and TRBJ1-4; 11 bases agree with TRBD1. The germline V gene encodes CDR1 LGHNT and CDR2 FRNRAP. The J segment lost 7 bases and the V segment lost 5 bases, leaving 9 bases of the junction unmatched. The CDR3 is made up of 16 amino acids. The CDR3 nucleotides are TGTGCTAGTGGTACCCACGGACAGGGGGCCGGTGAAAAACTGTTTTTT. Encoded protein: CASGTHGQGAGEKLFF.

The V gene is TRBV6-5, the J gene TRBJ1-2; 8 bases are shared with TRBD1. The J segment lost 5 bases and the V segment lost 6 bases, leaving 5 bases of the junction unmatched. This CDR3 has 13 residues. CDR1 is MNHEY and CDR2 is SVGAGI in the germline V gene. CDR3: CASRTTGGYGYTF. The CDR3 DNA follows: TGTGCCAGCAGGACCACAGGGGGGTATGGCTACACCTTC.